This TCR beta chain originates from a study of blood T cell repertoires in COVID-19. This table comes from immunoSEQ multiplex PCR, and its TCRdb copy is limited to in-frame clones, with some not included. The sample shows about 70,000 clones, more than 75% of them seen only once. The CDR3 contains 15 residues. V lost 5 bases, J lost 0 bases, and 11 bases lay in between. Germline CDR1 and CDR2: SEHNR and FQNEAQ (reference sequence). The sequenced sample consisted of peripheral blood. The sequence was collected from a man in his fifties with active COVID-19. The chain links TRBV7-9 to TRBJ1-3; possible D gene TRBD1, 6 bases. CDR3 sequence: CASSPGQNSGNTIYF. The CDR3 nucleotides are TGTGCCAGCAGCCCGGGACAAAACTCTGGAAACACCATATATTTT.